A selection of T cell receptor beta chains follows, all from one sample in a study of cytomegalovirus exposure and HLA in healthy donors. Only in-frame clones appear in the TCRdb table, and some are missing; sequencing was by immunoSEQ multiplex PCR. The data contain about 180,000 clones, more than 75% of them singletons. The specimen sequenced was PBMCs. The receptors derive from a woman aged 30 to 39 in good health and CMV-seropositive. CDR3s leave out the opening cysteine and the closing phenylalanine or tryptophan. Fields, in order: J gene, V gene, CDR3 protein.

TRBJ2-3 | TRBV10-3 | AISTTRTDTQY
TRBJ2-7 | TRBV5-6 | ASSLGRSYEQY
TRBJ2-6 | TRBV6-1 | ASSEDYSGANGLT
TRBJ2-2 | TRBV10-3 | AIGLTGELF
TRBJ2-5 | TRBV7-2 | ASSLGRRVAGGHQETQY
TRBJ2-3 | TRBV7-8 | ASSPTSGTQY
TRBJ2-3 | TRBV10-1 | ASSEAPIDTQY
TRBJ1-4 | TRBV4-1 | ASSLLLLQGLYEKLF
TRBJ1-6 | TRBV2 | ASRGDDSPLH
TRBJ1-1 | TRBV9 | ASSPRDRGNTEAF
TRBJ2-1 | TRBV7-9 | ASSLSTGYNEQF
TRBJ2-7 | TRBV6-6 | ASSSRGEQY
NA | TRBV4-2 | ASSQDSGQGAYEQY
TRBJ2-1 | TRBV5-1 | ASSLGFSPGLAGGPGNEQF
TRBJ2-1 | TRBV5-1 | ASPPDEQF
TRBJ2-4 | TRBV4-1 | ASSQNLARPKNIQY
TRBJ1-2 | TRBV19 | ASSPGDGIRAGAYGYT
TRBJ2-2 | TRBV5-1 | ASYRGLDTGELF
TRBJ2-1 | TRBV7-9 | ASSSGNNEQF
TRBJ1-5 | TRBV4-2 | ASSQDQELGGDQPQH
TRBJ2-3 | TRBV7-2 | ASSLKLAPYTDTQY
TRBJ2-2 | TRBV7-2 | ASSLWGQGPTGELF
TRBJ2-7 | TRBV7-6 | ASSLEGTGVEQY
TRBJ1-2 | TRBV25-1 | ASEEGGGYGYT
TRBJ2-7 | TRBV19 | ASSNLAGAGSYEQY
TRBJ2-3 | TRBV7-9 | ASSFSGGGADTQY
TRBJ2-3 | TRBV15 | ATSSDHRGRTQY
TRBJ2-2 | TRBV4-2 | ASSQDHGAGELF
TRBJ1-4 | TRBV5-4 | ASSPGGAGNEKLF
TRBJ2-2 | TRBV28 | ASSLDSNTGELF
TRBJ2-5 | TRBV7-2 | ASSMDRGTETQY
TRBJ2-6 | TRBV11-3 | ASSTRRGRGANGLT
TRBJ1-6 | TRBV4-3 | ASSQDSRQESLYNSPLH
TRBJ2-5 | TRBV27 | ASSLWRGRGGQGTQY
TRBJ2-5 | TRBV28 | ASSWRGTQETQY
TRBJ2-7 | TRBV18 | ASSQGLGMEQY
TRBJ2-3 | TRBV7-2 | ASSLGGETDTQY
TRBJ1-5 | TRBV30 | AWSRDRASYSNQPQH
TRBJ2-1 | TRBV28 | ASSLSGLAGSKEQF
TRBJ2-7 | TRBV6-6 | ASTIAGVSYEQY
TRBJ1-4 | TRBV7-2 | ASSFQGGNEKLF
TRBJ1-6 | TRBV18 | ASSRDRAQYNSPLH
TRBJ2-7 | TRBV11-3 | ASSGAVKYEQY
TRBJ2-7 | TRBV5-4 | ASSSTGTGEQY
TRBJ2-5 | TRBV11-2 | ASTSNAAGTQETQY
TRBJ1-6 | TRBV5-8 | ASSGPRLNNSPLH
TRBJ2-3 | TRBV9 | ASSVGVGLQSTDTQY
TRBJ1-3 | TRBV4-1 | ASSQDQQGSGNTIY
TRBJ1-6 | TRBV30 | AFRQGAGSPLH
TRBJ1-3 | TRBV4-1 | ASSQVRGFGGNTIY
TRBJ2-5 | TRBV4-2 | ASSQEVGGSDRETQY
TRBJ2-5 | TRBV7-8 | ASSLNRGRETQY
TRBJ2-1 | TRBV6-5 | ASRRGRDNEQF
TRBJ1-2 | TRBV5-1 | ASSLSDRGGYT
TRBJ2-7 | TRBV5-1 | ASSLRQGDYEQY